This is a list of T cell receptor beta chains from one sample in a study of T cells in Graves' hyperthyroidism and ophthalmopathy. In TCRdb, the multiplex PCR reads were re-called with MiXCR into one record per CDR3 protein. Altogether approximately 700,000 distinct CDR3 sequences are present, roughly 46% being singletons, with the ten largest covering roughly 6.5%. The sequenced sample consisted of peripheral blood or thyroid tissue (not recorded which). These receptors originate from an adult man with Graves' disease, either hyperthyroidism or ophthalmopathy (not recorded which). The CDR3 runs from the conserved cysteine through the conserved F or W. A D gene is named only where the DNA matches it firmly. Clone size is stated in some rows and not others, as once, few, many or a class when expanded.

V gene	J gene	clone size	D gene	CDR3 DNA	CDR3 protein
TRBV6-5	TRBJ1-1	few	TRBD1	TGTGCCAGCAGTTACTCGGGACAGCCGAACACTGAAGCTTTCTTT	CASSYSGQPNTEAFF
TRBV29-1	TRBJ1-5	few	-	TGCAGCGTTGCTCGAGAGGGGCGTTATCAGCCCCAGCATTTT	CSVAREGRYQPQHF
TRBV19	TRBJ2-5	-	TRBD2	TGTGCCAGTAGTAAAGGGACTAGCGGGGTCCAAGAGACCCAGTACTTC	CASSKGTSGVQETQYF
TRBV2	TRBJ1-6	many	-	TGTGCCAGCAGTGAAATGGAGGGTGAGAATTCACCCCTCCACTTT	CASSEMEGENSPLHF
TRBV15	TRBJ1-5	once	-	TGTGCCACCAGCAGCTTGGAGGGGAATCAGCCCCAGCATTTT	CATSSLEGNQPQHF
TRBV2	TRBJ2-5	-	-	TGTGCCAGCAGTGATAAAGGTCGGGAAGAGACCCAGTACTTC	CASSDKGREETQYF
TRBV2	TRBJ1-1	-	-	TGTGCCAGCAGTTCCACTTGGGACGCTGGGGACACTGAAGCTTTCTTT	CASSSTWDAGDTEAFF
TRBV11-2	TRBJ2-6	-	-	TGTGCCAGCAGAGGGGCCACTGGGGCCAACGTCCTGACTTTC	CASRGATGANVLTF
TRBV20-1	TRBJ2-5	many	-	TGCAGCGCGACCCTAGCGGAGACCCAGTACTTC	CSATLAETQYF
TRBV20-1	TRBJ2-3	-	TRBD2	TGCAGTGCTAGCCGACTAGCGGGAGGGGATACGCAGTATTTT	CSASRLAGGDTQYF
TRBV7-2	TRBJ1-5	-	-	TGTGCCAGCAGCTTAGTTGGACCAAGAGGTCAGCCCCAGCATTTT	CASSLVGPRGQPQHF
TRBV7-2	TRBJ2-7	few	-	TGCGCCAGCAGCCATTGGGGAGCGCACTACGAGCAGTACTTC	CASSHWGAHYEQYF
TRBV2	TRBJ1-2	-	-	TGTGCCAGCAGTACCCGTCATGGCGGAGGGGTTACTAACTATGGCTACACCTTC	CASSTRHGGGVTNYGYTF
TRBV24-1	TRBJ1-5	-	TRBD1	TGTGCCACCAGTGATTCACTGGCCGGGACAGGGTTTGGTCAGCCCCAGCATTTT	CATSDSLAGTGFGQPQHF
TRBV7-2	TRBJ1-3	many	-	TGTGCCAGCAGCTTAAGGGGTTACGCGATGGACACCATATATTTT	CASSLRGYAMDTIYF
TRBV20-1	TRBJ2-7	-	TRBD2	TGCAGTGCGGTAGGAGGACTAGCGGAATACGAGCAGTACTTC	CSAVGGLAEYEQYF
TRBV7-2	TRBJ1-6	-	TRBD1	TGTGCCAGCAGCTTAGTTACAGGGGCGGACAATTCACCCCTCCACTTT	CASSLVTGADNSPLHF
TRBV15	TRBJ2-5	many	TRBD2	TGTGCCACCAGCAGAGTAGGGACTAGCGGGACCGAGACCCAGTACTTC	CATSRVGTSGTETQYF
TRBV19	TRBJ1-5	-	TRBD1	TGTGCCAGTAGTATGGGGACAGGGCTAAATCAGCCCCAGCATTTT	CASSMGTGLNQPQHF
TRBV29-1	TRBJ1-2	few	TRBD1	TGCAGCGTTACCCCAGGGGGTGACTATGGCTACACCTTC	CSVTPGGDYGYTF
TRBV2	TRBJ2-7	many	TRBD1	TGTGCCAGCCGCGGGACAGGGCCTGGCGAGCAGTACTTC	CASRGTGPGEQYF
TRBV12-3/TRBV12-4	TRBJ2-5	-	-	TGTGCCAGCAGTTCTAGGGGGGGGACCGAGACCCAGTACTTC	CASSSRGGTETQYF
TRBV24-1	TRBJ1-2	many	TRBD1	TGTGCCACCGGGACAGACAACTATGGCTACACCTTC	CATGTDNYGYTF
TRBV25-1	TRBJ1-3	many	-	TGTGCCAGCAGTGAGAACACTGGAAACACCATATATTTT	CASSENTGNTIYF
TRBV24-1	TRBJ2-7	-	-	TGTGCCACCAGTGATGGGGCCCGGCAGTACTTC	CATSDGARQYF
TRBV29-1	TRBJ1-2	-	-	TGCAGCTTAGTCCCAGGGAACGGCTACACCTTC	CSLVPGNGYTF
TRBV7-9	TRBJ1-1	many	-	TGTGCCAGCAGCTCGGACAGACCGGGCCGGGACACTGAAGCTTTCTTT	CASSSDRPGRDTEAFF
TRBV7-9	TRBJ1-1	many	TRBD1	TGTGCCAGCAGTCAGGGACAGTACACTGAAGCTTTCTTT	CASSQGQYTEAFF
TRBV10-3	TRBJ1-2	many	-	TGTGCCATCAGTGAGTCTGGGGAGGCGGCCTATGGCTACACCTTC	CAISESGEAAYGYTF
TRBV20-1	TRBJ1-6	many	-	TGCAGTGCTAGAGGGAATTCACCCCTCCACTTT	CSARGNSPLHF
TRBV7-2	TRBJ1-2	-	TRBD1	TGTGCCAGCAGCCCTACCGGGACAGGGGTTTACTATGGCTACACCTTC	CASSPTGTGVYYGYTF
TRBV5-4	TRBJ1-1	few	-	TGTGCCAGCAGCTTGGTGGGGCAGTGGGATCGGGACACTGAAGCTTTCTTT	CASSLVGQWDRDTEAFF
TRBV25-1	TRBJ1-1	-	-	TGTGCCTGGAAAAGGGGCCTAAAGAACACTGAAGCTTTCTTT	CAWKRGLKNTEAFF
TRBV2	TRBJ1-1	-	-	TGTGCCAAGGGTTACCGGAACACTGAAGCTTTCTTT	CAKGYRNTEAFF
TRBV5-5	TRBJ1-2	once	-	TGTGCCGGCAGCTTGCTGGGAGATGGCTACACCTTC	CAGSLLGDGYTF
TRBV10-3	TRBJ2-5	-	TRBD2	TGTGCCATCAGTGAATGGCAGCGGGAGGCTGAGACCCAGTACTTC	CAISEWQREAETQYF
TRBV2	TRBJ1-3	-	-	TGTGCCAGCAGTGATGACCTCGGGAACACCATATATTTT	CASSDDLGNTIYF
TRBV25-1	TRBJ1-4	once	TRBD1	TGTGCCAGCAGTGAATACGCAGGGGGCAAGAATGAAAAACTGTTTTTT	CASSEYAGGKNEKLFF
TRBV12-3/TRBV12-4	TRBJ1-5	-	TRBD1	TGTGCCAGCAGTTTCGAGGGGGCGCAGCCCCAGCATTTT	CASSFEGAQPQHF
TRBV9	TRBJ1-6	-	-	TGTGCCAGCAGCTCTCGTGGAGGGAGGAATTCACCCCTCCACTTT	CASSSRGGRNSPLHF
TRBV7-9	TRBJ1-5	many	-	TGTGCCAGCAGCTCGCCTAATCAGCCCCAGCATTTT	CASSSPNQPQHF